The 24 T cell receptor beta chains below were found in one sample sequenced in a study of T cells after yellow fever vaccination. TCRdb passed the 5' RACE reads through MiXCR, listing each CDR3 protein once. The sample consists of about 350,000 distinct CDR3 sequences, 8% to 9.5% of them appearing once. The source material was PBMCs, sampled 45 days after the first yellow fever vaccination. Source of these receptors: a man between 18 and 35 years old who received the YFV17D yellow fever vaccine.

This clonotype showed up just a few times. CDR3 sequence: CASSVGGGEQETQYF. For the CDR3, the DNA is TGTGCCAGCAGCGTAGGTGGGGGAGAGCAAGAGACCCAGTACTTC. The chain has TRBV9 and TRBJ2-5, with D perhaps TRBD1 or TRBD2 (5 bases each). The CDR3 is made up of 15 amino acids. From germline, CDR1 is SGDLS and CDR2 YYNGEE. V dropped 0 bases and J dropped 2 bases, with 11 bases sitting between them.

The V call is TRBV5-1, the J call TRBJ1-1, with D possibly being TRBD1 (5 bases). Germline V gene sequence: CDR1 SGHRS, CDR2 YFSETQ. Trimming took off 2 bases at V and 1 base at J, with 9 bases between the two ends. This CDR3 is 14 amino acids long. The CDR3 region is CASSFREENTEAFF. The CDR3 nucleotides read TGCGCCAGCAGCTTCAGGGAGGAGAACACTGAAGCTTTCTTT.

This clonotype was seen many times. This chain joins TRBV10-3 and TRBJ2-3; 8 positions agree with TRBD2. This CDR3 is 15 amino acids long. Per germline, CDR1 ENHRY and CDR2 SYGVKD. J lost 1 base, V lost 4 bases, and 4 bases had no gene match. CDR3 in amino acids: CAISVGGGRTDTQYF. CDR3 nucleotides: TGTGCCATCAGTGTTGGCGGGGGGCGCACAGATACGCAGTATTTT.

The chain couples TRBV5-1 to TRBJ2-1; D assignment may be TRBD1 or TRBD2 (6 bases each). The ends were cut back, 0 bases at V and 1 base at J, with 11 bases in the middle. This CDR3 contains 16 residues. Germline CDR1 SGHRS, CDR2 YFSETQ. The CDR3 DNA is TGCGCCAGCAGCTTGGCGGGGGCTAGGTCCTACAATGAGCAGTTCTTC. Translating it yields CASSLAGARSYNEQFF.

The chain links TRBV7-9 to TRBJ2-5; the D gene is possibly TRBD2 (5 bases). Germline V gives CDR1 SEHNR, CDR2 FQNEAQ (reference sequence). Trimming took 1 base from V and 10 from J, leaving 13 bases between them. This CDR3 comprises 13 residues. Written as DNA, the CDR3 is TGTGCCAGCAGCTTAGTGGCTACCCGGGACCAGTACTTC. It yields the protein CASSLVATRDQYF.

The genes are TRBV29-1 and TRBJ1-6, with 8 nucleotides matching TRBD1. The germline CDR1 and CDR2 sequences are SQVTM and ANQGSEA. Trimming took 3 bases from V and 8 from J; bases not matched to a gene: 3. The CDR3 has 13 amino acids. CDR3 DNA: TGCAGCGTTGAGGTGACAGGGGATTCACCCCTCCACTTT. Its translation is CSVEVTGDSPLHF.

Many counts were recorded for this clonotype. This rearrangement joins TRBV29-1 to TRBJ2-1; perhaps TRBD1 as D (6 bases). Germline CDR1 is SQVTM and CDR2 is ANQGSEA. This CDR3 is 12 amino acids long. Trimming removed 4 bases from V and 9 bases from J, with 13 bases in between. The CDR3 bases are TGCAGCGTTGGGGGGCCCTTGAGTGAGCAGTTCTTC. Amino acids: CSVGGPLSEQFF.

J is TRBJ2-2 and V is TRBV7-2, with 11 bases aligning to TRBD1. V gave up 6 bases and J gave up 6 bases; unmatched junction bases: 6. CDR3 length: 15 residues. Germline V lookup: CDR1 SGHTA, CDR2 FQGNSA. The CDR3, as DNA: TGTGCCAGCAGGGGACAGGGGGGAAGCGCCGGGGAGCTGTTTTTT. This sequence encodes CASRGQGGSAGELFF.

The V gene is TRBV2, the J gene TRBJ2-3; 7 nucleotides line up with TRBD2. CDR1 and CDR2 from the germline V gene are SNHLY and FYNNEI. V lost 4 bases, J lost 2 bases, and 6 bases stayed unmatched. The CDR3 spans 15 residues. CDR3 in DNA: TGTGCCAGCAGTGCGGACGGGGGGATCACAGATACGCAGTATTTT. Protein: CASSADGGITDTQYF.

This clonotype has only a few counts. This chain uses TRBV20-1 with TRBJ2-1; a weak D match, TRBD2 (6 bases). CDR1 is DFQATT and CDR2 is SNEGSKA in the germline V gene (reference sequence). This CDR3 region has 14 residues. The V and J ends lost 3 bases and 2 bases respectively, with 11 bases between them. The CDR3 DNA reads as TGCAGTGCTAGCCGCGGGGACGCCTACAATGAGCAGTTCTTC. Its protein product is CSASRGDAYNEQFF.

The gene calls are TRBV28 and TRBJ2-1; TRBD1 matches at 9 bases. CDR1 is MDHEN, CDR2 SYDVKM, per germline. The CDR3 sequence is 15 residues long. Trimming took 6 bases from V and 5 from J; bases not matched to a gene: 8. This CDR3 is CASRTGGLTDNEQFF. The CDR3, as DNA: TGTGCCAGCAGGACAGGGGGTCTTACCGACAATGAGCAGTTCTTC. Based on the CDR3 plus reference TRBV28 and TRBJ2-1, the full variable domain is DVKVTQSSRYLVKRTGEKVFLECVQDMDHENMFWYRQDPGLGLRLIYFSYDVKMKEKGDIPEGYSVSREKKERFSLILESASTNQTSMYLCASRTGGLTDNEQFFGPGTRLTVL.

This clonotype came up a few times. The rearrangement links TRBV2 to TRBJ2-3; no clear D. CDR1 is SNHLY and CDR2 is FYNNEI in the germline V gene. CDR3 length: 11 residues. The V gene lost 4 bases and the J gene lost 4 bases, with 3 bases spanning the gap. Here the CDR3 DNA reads TGTGCCAGCAGTGTATCAGATACGCAGTATTTT. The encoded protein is CASSVSDTQYF. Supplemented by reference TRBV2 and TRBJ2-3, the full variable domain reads EPEVTQTPSHQVTQMGQEVILRCVPISNHLYFYWYRQILGQKVEFLVSFYNNEISEKSEIFDDQFSVERPDGSNFTLKIRSTKLEDSAMYFCASSVSDTQYFGPGTRLTVL.

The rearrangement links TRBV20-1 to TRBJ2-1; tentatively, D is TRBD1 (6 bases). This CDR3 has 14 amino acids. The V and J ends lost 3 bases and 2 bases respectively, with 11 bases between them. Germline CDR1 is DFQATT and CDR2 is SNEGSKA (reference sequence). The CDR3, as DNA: TGCAGTGCTAGGACCTGGGGGCCCTACAATGAGCAGTTCTTC. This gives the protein CSARTWGPYNEQFF.

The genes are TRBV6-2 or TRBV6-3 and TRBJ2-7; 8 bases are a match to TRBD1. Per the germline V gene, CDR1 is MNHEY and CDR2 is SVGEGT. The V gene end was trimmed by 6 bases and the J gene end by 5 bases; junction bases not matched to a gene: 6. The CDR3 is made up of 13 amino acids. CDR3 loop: CASRDRTGNEQYV. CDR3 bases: TGTGCCAGCAGGGACCGGACAGGGAACGAGCAGTACGTC.

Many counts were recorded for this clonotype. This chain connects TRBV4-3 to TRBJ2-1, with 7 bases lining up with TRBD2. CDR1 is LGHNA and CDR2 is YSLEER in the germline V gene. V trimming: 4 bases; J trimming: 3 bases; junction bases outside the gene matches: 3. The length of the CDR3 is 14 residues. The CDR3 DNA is TGCGCCAGCAGCCGGGGGGGGGGCTACAATGAGCAGTTCTTC. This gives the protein CASSRGGGYNEQFF.

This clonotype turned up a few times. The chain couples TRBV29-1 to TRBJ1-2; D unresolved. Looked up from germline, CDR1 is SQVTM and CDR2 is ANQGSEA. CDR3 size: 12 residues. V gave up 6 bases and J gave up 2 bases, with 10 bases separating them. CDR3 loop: CSVPTGNYGYTF. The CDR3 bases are TGCAGCGTCCCGACGGGCAACTATGGCTACACCTTC.

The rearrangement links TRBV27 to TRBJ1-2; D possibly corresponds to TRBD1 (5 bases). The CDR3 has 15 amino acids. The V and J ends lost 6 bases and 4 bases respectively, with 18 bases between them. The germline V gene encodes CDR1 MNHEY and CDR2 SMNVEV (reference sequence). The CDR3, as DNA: TGTGCCAGCAGCCGGGGCAGCGGGCTTTTCTATGGCTACACCTTC. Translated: CASSRGSGLFYGYTF.

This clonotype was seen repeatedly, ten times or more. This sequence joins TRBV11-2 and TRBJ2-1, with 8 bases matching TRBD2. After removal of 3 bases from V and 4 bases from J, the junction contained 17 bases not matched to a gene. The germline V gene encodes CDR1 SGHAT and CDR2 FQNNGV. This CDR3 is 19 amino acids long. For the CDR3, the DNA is TGTGCCAGCAGCTTCGGTGGTAGAAGCGGGGGAGCCGGATACAATGAGCAGTTCTTC. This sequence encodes CASSFGGRSGGAGYNEQFF. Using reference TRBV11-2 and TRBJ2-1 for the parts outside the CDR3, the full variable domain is EAGVAQSPRYKIIEKRQSVAFWCNPISGHATLYWYQQILGQGPKLLIQFQNNGVVDDSQLPKDRFSAERLKGVDSTLKIQPAKLEDSAVYLCASSFGGRSGGAGYNEQFFGPGTRLTVL.

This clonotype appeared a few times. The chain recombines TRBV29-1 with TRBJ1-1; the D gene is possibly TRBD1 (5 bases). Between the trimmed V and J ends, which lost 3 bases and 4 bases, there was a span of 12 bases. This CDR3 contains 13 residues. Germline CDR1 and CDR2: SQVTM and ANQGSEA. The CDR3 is CSVEGDWATEAFF. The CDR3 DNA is TGCAGCGTTGAGGGGGATTGGGCCACTGAAGCTTTCTTT.

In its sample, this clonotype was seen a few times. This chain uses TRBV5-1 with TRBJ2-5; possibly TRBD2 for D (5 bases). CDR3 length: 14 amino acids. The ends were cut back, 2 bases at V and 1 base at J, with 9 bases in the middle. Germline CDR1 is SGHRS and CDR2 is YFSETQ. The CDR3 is CASSFGGSQETQYF. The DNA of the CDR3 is TGCGCCAGCAGCTTCGGCGGGTCCCAAGAGACCCAGTACTTC. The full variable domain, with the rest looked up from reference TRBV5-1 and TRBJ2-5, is KAGVTQTPRYLIKTRGQQVTLSCSPISGHRSVSWYQQTPGQGLQFLFEYFSETQRNKGNFPGRFSGRQFSNSRSEMNVSTLELGDSALYLCASSFGGSQETQYFGPGTRLLVL.

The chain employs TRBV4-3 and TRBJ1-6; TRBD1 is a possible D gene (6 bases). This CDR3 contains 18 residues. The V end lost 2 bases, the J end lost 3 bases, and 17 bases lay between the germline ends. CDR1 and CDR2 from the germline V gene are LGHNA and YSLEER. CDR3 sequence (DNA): TGCGCCAGCAGCCAACTCCTGAGGGGGGGAATCTATAATTCACCCCTCCACTTT. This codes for CASSQLLRGGIYNSPLHF.

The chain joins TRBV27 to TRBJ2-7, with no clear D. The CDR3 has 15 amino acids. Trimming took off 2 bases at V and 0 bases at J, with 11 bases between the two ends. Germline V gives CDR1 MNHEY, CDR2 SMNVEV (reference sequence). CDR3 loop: CASSLQPGSSYEQYF. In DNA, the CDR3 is TGTGCCAGCAGTTTACAACCCGGTAGCTCCTACGAGCAGTACTTC.

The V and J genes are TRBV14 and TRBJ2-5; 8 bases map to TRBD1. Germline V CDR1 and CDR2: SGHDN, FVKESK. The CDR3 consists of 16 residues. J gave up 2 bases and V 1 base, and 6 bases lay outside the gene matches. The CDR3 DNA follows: TGTGCCAGCAGCCAAGCCACAGGGGGTCCACAAGAGACCCAGTACTTC. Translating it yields CASSQATGGPQETQYF.

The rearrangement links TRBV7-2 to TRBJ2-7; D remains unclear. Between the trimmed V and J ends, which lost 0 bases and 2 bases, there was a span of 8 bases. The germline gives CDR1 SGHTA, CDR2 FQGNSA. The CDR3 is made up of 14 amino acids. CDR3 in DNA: TGTGCCAGCAGCTTAGCTGCAAACGCCTACGAGCAGTACGTC. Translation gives CASSLAANAYEQYV.